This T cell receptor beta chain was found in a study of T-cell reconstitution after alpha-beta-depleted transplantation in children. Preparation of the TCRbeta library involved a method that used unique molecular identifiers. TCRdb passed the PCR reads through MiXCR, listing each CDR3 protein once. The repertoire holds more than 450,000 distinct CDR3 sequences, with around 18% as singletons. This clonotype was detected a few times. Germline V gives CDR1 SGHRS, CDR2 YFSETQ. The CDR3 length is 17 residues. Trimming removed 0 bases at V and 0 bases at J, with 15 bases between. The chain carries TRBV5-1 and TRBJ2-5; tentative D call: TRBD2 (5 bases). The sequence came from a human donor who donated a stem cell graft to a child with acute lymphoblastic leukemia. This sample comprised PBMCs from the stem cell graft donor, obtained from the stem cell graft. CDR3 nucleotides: TGCGCCAGCAGCTTGGCCAGGAGCGGAATCAACCAAGAGACCCAGTACTTC. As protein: CASSLARSGINQETQYF. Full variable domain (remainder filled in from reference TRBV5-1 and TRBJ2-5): KAGVTQTPRYLIKTRGQQVTLSCSPISGHRSVSWYQQTPGQGLQFLFEYFSETQRNKGNFPGRFSGRQFSNSRSEMNVSTLELGDSALYLCASSLARSGINQETQYFGPGTRLLVL.